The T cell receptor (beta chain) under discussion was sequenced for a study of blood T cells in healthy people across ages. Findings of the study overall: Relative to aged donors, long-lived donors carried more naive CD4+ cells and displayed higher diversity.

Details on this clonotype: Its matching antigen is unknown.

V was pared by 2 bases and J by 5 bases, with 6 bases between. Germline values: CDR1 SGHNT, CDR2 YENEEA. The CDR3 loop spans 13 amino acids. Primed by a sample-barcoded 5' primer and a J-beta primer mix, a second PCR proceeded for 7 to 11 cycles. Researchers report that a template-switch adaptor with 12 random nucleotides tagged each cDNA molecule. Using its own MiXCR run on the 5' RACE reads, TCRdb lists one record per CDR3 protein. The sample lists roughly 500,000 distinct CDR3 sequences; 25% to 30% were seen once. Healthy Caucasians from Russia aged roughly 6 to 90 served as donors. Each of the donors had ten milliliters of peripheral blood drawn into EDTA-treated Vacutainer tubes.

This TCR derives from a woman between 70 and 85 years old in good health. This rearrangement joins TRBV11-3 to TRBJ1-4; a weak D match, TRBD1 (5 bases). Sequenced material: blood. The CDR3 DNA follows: TGTGCCAGCAGCTTATGGGGGAATGAAAAACTGTTTTTT. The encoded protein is CASSLWGNEKLFF.